This is a list of T cell receptor beta chains from one sample in a study of shared clonotypes between healthy human individuals. Sequenced by immunoSEQ multiplex PCR; TCRdb stores in-frame clones only, minus some. The sample carries 2.5 million or so clones, approximately 92% recorded once. Sequences were obtained from naive CD4+ T cells sorted from blood. Source of these receptors: a man aged 18 to 30 in good health. Both conserved end residues are part of each CDR3. The D gene is left open where the match is weak. Some rows have no size entry. The others give once, few or many, or a class for an expanded clone.

v_gene: TRBV10-3
j_gene: TRBJ2-3
d_gene: .
abundance: .
CDR3aa: CALAAGSTTDTQYF
CDR3nt: TGTGCCCTTGCAGCGGGCTCCACCACAGATACGCAGTATTTT

v_gene: TRBV30
j_gene: TRBJ2-3
d_gene: .
abundance: .
CDR3aa: CAWSPLGTQYF
CDR3nt: TGTGCCTGGTCTCCGCTGGGTACGCAGTATTTT

v_gene: TRBV6-1
j_gene: TRBJ2-7
d_gene: .
abundance: .
CDR3aa: CASSEVSEQYF
CDR3nt: TGTGCCAGCAGTGAAGTCTCCGAGCAGTACTTC

v_gene: TRBV2
j_gene: TRBJ2-5
d_gene: TRBD2
abundance: .
CDR3aa: CASDGGDNQETQYF
CDR3nt: TGTGCCAGTGACGGGGGGGACAACCAAGAGACCCAGTACTTC

v_gene: TRBV5-4
j_gene: TRBJ2-7
d_gene: TRBD2
abundance: .
CDR3aa: CASSLDLGGSSYEQYF
CDR3nt: TGTGCCAGCAGCTTGGACTTAGGCGGGAGCTCCTACGAGCAGTACTTC

v_gene: TRBV28
j_gene: TRBJ1-2
d_gene: .
abundance: .
CDR3aa: CASSLSAAYGYTF
CDR3nt: TGTGCCAGCAGTTTATCGGCAGCTTATGGCTACACCTTC

v_gene: TRBV5-5
j_gene: TRBJ1-2
d_gene: TRBD1
abundance: .
CDR3aa: CASSPPGQGARSYTF
CDR3nt: TGTGCCAGCAGCCCTCCGGGACAGGGGGCGAGGAGCTACACCTTC

v_gene: TRBV6-5
j_gene: TRBJ1-1
d_gene: .
abundance: .
CDR3aa: CASRRTANTEAFF
CDR3nt: TGTGCCAGCAGGCGGACAGCGAACACTGAAGCTTTCTTT

v_gene: TRBV11-1
j_gene: TRBJ2-1
d_gene: TRBD2
abundance: .
CDR3aa: CASSAQTSGGSNEQFF
CDR3nt: TGTGCCAGCAGCGCTCAAACTAGCGGGGGGTCCAATGAGCAGTTCTTC

v_gene: TRBV19
j_gene: TRBJ2-5
d_gene: TRBD1
abundance: .
CDR3aa: CASSSPRTGRETQYF
CDR3nt: TGTGCCAGTAGCTCACCCCGGACAGGGCGGGAGACCCAGTACTTC

v_gene: TRBV10-2
j_gene: TRBJ2-3
d_gene: TRBD2
abundance: .
CDR3aa: CATHTPGGSTDTQYF
CDR3nt: TGCGCCACCCATACCCCGGGAGGTAGCACAGATACGCAGTATTTT

v_gene: TRBV7-9
j_gene: TRBJ2-1
d_gene: .
abundance: .
CDR3aa: CASSSIPSYHEQFF
CDR3nt: TGTGCCAGCAGCTCTATTCCAAGCTACCATGAGCAGTTCTTC

v_gene: TRBV5-1
j_gene: TRBJ2-3
d_gene: TRBD2
abundance: .
CDR3aa: CASSLRGGGPTDTQYF
CDR3nt: TGCGCCAGCAGCCTGAGAGGCGGGGGACCCACAGATACGCAGTATTTT

v_gene: TRBV7-2
j_gene: TRBJ2-7
d_gene: TRBD2
abundance: .
CDR3aa: CASSLMAGDYEQYF
CDR3nt: TGTGCCAGCAGCTTAATGGCGGGGGACTACGAGCAGTACTTC

v_gene: TRBV6-5
j_gene: TRBJ2-7
d_gene: TRBD2
abundance: once
CDR3aa: CASKGASGSYEQYF
CDR3nt: TGTGCCAGCAAAGGGGCTAGCGGCTCTTACGAGCAGTACTTC

v_gene: TRBV30
j_gene: TRBJ1-2
d_gene: TRBD1
abundance: .
CDR3aa: CAWTGTGSDYTF
CDR3nt: TGTGCCTGGACCGGGACAGGGAGTGACTACACCTTC

v_gene: TRBV6-5
j_gene: TRBJ1-3
d_gene: TRBD1
abundance: once
CDR3aa: CASRTGDGNTIYF
CDR3nt: TGTGCCAGCAGGACAGGGGACGGAAACACCATATATTTT

v_gene: TRBV6-5
j_gene: TRBJ2-7
d_gene: .
abundance: .
CDR3aa: CASSYEGAYEQYF
CDR3nt: TGTGCCAGCAGTTACGAGGGGGCCTACGAGCAGTACTTC

v_gene: TRBV5-4
j_gene: TRBJ1-6
d_gene: .
abundance: once
CDR3aa: CASSRDNGNSPLHF
CDR3nt: TGTGCCAGCAGCAGGGACAACGGAAATTCACCCCTCCACTTT

v_gene: TRBV4-3
j_gene: TRBJ2-4
d_gene: .
abundance: .
CDR3aa: CASSPRTSLDKNIQYF
CDR3nt: TGCGCCAGCAGCCCTCGGACCTCGTTAGACAAAAACATTCAGTACTTC

v_gene: TRBV4-1
j_gene: TRBJ2-3
d_gene: TRBD1
abundance: once
CDR3aa: CASTTGDYTDTQYF
CDR3nt: TGCGCCAGTACGACAGGGGATTACACAGATACGCAGTATTTT

v_gene: TRBV5-1
j_gene: TRBJ2-3
d_gene: TRBD2
abundance: .
CDR3aa: CASSLVGLATAQDTQYF
CDR3nt: TGCGCCAGCAGCTTGGTGGGACTAGCGACGGCCCAAGATACGCAGTATTTT

v_gene: TRBV6-4
j_gene: TRBJ1-3
d_gene: .
abundance: .
CDR3aa: CANPLMGNTIYF
CDR3nt: TGTGCCAATCCCTTGATGGGAAACACCATATATTTT

v_gene: TRBV5-1
j_gene: TRBJ2-7
d_gene: .
abundance: once
CDR3aa: CASSLVSGNWFDEQYF
CDR3nt: TGCGCCAGCAGCTTGGTTTCTGGGAACTGGTTTGACGAGCAGTACTTC

v_gene: TRBV19
j_gene: TRBJ1-2
d_gene: .
abundance: .
CDR3aa: CASSMYRDDYGYTF
CDR3nt: TGTGCCAGTAGTATGTACAGGGATGACTATGGCTACACCTTC

v_gene: TRBV10-2
j_gene: TRBJ2-3
d_gene: TRBD2
abundance: .
CDR3aa: CASSPLRRWLAGGSTDTQYF
CDR3nt: TGCGCCAGCAGTCCCCTTAGAAGGTGGTTAGCGGGGGGAAGCACAGATACGCAGTATTTT

v_gene: TRBV2
j_gene: TRBJ2-5
d_gene: TRBD1
abundance: once
CDR3aa: CASSPDRAEETQYF
CDR3nt: TGTGCCAGCAGTCCGGACAGGGCGGAAGAGACCCAGTACTTC

v_gene: TRBV6-6
j_gene: TRBJ1-5
d_gene: .
abundance: .
CDR3aa: CASSPSDYQPQHF
CDR3nt: TGTGCCAGCAGCCCGTCCGACTATCAGCCCCAGCATTTT

v_gene: TRBV30
j_gene: TRBJ1-5
d_gene: TRBD1
abundance: .
CDR3aa: CAWSMKAGGGQPQHF
CDR3nt: TGTGCCTGGAGTATGAAGGCAGGGGGAGGTCAGCCCCAGCATTTT

v_gene: TRBV19
j_gene: TRBJ1-2
d_gene: .
abundance: .
CDR3aa: CASSMGGTGYTF
CDR3nt: TGTGCCAGTAGTATGGGAGGGACTGGCTACACCTTC

v_gene: TRBV10-3
j_gene: TRBJ2-1
d_gene: .
abundance: .
CDR3aa: CAISEVLAGNEQFF
CDR3nt: TGTGCCATCAGTGAGGTACTAGCTGGGAATGAGCAGTTCTTC

v_gene: TRBV4-1
j_gene: TRBJ2-7
d_gene: .
abundance: once
CDR3aa: CASSQGDSSSLEQYF
CDR3nt: TGCGCCAGCAGCCAAGGGGACTCCTCCTCCCTCGAGCAGTACTTC

v_gene: TRBV4-3
j_gene: TRBJ2-5
d_gene: TRBD2
abundance: .
CDR3aa: CASSHSNPGSGRETQYF
CDR3nt: TGCGCCAGCAGCCATTCCAACCCGGGATCCGGGAGGGAGACCCAGTACTTC

v_gene: TRBV6-5
j_gene: TRBJ1-1
d_gene: .
abundance: .
CDR3aa: CASSYYGMYTEAFF
CDR3nt: TGTGCCAGCAGTTACTATGGCATGTACACTGAAGCTTTCTTT

v_gene: TRBV28
j_gene: TRBJ2-1
d_gene: .
abundance: .
CDR3aa: CASETGDYNEQFF
CDR3nt: TGTGCCAGCGAAACCGGGGATTACAATGAGCAGTTCTTC

v_gene: TRBV6-1
j_gene: TRBJ2-3
d_gene: .
abundance: .
CDR3aa: CASSMDPLPTDTQYF
CDR3nt: TGTGCCAGCAGCATGGACCCCCTCCCCACAGATACGCAGTATTTT

v_gene: TRBV13
j_gene: TRBJ2-7
d_gene: TRBD2
abundance: .
CDR3aa: CASSISYPLTSGNYEQYF
CDR3nt: TGTGCCAGCAGCATCTCTTACCCCCTGACTAGCGGGAACTACGAGCAGTACTTC

v_gene: TRBV6-5
j_gene: TRBJ2-7
d_gene: .
abundance: once
CDR3aa: CASSYSSPDRLYEQYF
CDR3nt: TGTGCCAGCAGTTACTCGAGCCCCGACAGGTTATACGAGCAGTACTTC

v_gene: TRBV5-1
j_gene: TRBJ2-1
d_gene: TRBD2
abundance: .
CDR3aa: CASSSRLAGAYEQFF
CDR3nt: TGCGCCAGCAGCTCCCGACTAGCGGGGGCTTATGAGCAGTTCTTC

v_gene: TRBV7-9
j_gene: TRBJ2-3
d_gene: .
abundance: .
CDR3aa: CASSLSRADQYF
CDR3nt: TGTGCCAGCAGCCTCTCACGGGCGGATCAGTATTTT

v_gene: TRBV5-1
j_gene: TRBJ2-5
d_gene: TRBD2
abundance: .
CDR3aa: CASSLIAGETQYF
CDR3nt: TGCGCCAGCAGCTTAATAGCGGGAGAGACCCAGTACTTC